The sample holds a few counts of the clone carrying this T cell receptor beta chain. Germline CDR1 reads SNHLY; CDR2 reads FYNNEI. This CDR3 contains 14 residues. Trimming took off 11 bases at V and 1 base at J, with 18 bases between the two ends. This record comes from a study of blood T cell repertoires in COVID-19. The participants were between 18 and 89 years old and came from about two dozen US areas. Recovery meant two consecutive negative NP/OP PCR tests, professional clearance, or resolved symptoms. In the source study's methods: Scientists estimated how many nucleated cells there were by amplifying reference gene primers. Clones were read by immunoSEQ multiplex PCR, and TCRdb kept only the in-frame ones, dropping some. V and J calls and clone size are as listed in that table; D and trimming were resolved from the DNA. The data show under 450,000 clones, over 80% seen once.

The chain carries TRBV2 and TRBJ2-7; perhaps TRBD1 as D (7 bases). This receptor was identified in a woman aged 50 to 60 who had recovered from COVID-19. Sequences were obtained from PBMCs or T cells enriched from blood (not recorded which). The CDR3 spells CAAWGDRGSYEQYF. CDR3 nucleotide sequence: TGTGCCGCATGGGGGGACAGAGGGTCCTACGAGCAGTACTTC.